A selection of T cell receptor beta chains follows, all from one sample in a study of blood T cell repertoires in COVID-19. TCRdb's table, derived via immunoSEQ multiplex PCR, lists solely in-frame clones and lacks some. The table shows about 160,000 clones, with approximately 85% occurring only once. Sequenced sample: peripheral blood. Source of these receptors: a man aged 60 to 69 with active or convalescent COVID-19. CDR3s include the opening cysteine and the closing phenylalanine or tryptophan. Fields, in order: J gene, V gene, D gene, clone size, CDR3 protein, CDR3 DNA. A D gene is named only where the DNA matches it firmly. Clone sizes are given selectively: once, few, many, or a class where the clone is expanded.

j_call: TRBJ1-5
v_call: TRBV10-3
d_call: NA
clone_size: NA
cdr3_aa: CAISGGGDQPQHF
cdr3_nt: TGTGCCATCAGTGGCGGGGGCGATCAGCCCCAGCATTTT

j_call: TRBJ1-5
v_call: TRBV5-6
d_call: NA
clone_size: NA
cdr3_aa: CASSLAGEVHQPQHF
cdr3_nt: TGTGCCAGCAGCTTGGCCGGAGAGGTTCATCAGCCCCAGCATTTT

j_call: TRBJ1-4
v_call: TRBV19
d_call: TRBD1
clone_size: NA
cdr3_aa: CASRKTGGGTNEKLFF
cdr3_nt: TGTGCCAGTAGGAAGACAGGGGGCGGAACTAATGAAAAACTGTTTTTT

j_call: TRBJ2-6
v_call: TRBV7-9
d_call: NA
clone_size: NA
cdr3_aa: CASSPSGSGPPSGANVLTF
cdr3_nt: TGTGCCAGCAGCCCATCGGGATCGGGTCCCCCCTCTGGGGCCAACGTCCTGACTTTC

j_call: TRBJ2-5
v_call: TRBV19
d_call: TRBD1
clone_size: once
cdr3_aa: CASSIGGQGGETQYF
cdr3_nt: TGTGCCAGTAGTATAGGGGGACAGGGAGGAGAGACCCAGTACTTC

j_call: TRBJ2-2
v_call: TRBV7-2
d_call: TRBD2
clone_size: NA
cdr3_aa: CASSSQGLGTGELFF
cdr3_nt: TGTGCCAGCAGCTCCCAAGGACTAGGTACCGGGGAGCTGTTTTTT

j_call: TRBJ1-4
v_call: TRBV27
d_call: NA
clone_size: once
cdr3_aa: CASSTTLTGGEKLFF
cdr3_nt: TGTGCCAGCAGTACCACCCTAACGGGAGGTGAAAAACTGTTTTTT

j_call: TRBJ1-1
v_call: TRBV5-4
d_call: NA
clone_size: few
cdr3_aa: CASSVGQGIAEAFF
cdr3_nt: TGTGCCAGCAGCGTGGGTCAGGGGATCGCTGAAGCTTTCTTT

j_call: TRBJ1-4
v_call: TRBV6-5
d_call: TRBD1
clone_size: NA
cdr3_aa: CASSMGQGGQKLFF
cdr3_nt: TGTGCCAGCAGTATGGGACAGGGAGGGCAAAAACTGTTTTTT

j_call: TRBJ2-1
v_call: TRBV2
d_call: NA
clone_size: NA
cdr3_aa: CASSATGPPYNEQFF
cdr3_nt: TGTGCCAGCAGTGCGACAGGACCCCCCTACAATGAGCAGTTCTTC

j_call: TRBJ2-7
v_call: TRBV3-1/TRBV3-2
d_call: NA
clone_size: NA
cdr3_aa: CASSQGRGTSYEQYF
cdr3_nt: TGTGCCAGCAGCCAGGGACGGGGGACCAGCTACGAGCAGTACTTC

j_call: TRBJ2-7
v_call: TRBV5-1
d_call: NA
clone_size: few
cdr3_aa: CASSSGQTGSYEQYF
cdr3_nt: TGCGCCAGCAGCTCGGGACAAACTGGCTCCTACGAGCAGTACTTC

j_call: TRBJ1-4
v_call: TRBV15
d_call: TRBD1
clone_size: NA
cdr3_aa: CATSAQGTEKLFF
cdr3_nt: TGTGCCACCAGCGCACAGGGGACAGAAAAACTGTTTTTT

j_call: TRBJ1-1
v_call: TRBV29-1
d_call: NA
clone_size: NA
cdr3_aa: CSTTRRGGRTEAFF
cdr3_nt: TGCAGCACCACCCGTAGGGGGGGGAGGACTGAAGCTTTCTTT

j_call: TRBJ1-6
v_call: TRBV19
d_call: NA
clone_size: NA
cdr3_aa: CASSIGRTRRDQGSESPLHF
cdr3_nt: TGTGCCAGTAGTATCGGGCGAACCCGAAGAGATCAGGGAAGCGAATCACCCCTCCACTTT

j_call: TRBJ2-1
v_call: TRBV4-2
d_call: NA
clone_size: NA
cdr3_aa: CASSQEIVQGPYNEQFF
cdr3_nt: TGTGCCAGCAGCCAAGAGATAGTACAGGGACCCTACAATGAGCAGTTCTTC

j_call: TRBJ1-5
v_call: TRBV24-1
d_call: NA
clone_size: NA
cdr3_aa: CATSSGNQPQHF
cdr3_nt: TGTGCCACCAGTTCGGGCAATCAGCCCCAGCATTTT

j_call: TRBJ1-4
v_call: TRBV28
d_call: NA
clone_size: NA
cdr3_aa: CASTERGGLNEKLFF
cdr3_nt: TGTGCCAGCACCGAACGGGGGGGGTTAAATGAAAAACTGTTTTTT

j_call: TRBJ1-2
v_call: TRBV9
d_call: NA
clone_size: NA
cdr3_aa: CASSGRRTEYGYTF
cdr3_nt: TGTGCCAGCAGCGGCCGAAGGACAGAATATGGCTACACCTTC

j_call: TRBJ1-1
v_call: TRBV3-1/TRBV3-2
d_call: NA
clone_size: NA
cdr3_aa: CASSSQDTRSEAFF
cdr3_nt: TGTGCCAGCAGCTCTCAAGATACCCGGTCTGAAGCTTTCTTT

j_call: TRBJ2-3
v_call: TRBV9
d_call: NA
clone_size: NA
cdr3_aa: CASSVGGPGTSTDTQYF
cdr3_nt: TGTGCCAGCAGCGTAGGGGGACCGGGGACTAGCACAGATACGCAGTATTTT

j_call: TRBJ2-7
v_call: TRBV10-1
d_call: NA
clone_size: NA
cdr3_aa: CASSAGAHEQYF
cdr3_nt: TGCGCCAGCAGTGCGGGAGCTCACGAGCAGTACTTC

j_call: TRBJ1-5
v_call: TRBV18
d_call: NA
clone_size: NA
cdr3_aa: CASSPNFAAGAGQPQHF
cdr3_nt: TGTGCCAGCTCACCCAACTTTGCGGCAGGGGCAGGTCAGCCCCAGCATTTT

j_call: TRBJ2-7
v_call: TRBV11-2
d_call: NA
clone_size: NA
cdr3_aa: CASSLLLYEQYF
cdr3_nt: TGTGCCAGCAGCTTACTCCTTTACGAGCAGTACTTC

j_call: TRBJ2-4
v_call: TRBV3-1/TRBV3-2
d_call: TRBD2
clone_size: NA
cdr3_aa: CASSQTSGRRLAKNIQYF
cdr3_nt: TGTGCCAGCAGCCAAACTAGCGGGAGAAGGTTAGCCAAAAACATTCAGTACTTC

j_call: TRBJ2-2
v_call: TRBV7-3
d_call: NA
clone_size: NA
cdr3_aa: CASSSQGGPNTGELFF
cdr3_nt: TGTGCCAGCAGCTCCCAGGGGGGCCCGAACACCGGGGAGCTGTTTTTT

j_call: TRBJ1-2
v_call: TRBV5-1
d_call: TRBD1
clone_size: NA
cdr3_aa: CASSLTGGESGYTF
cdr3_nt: TGCGCCAGCAGCTTGACAGGGGGGGAGAGCGGCTACACCTTC